This T cell receptor (beta chain) is from a study of glioma-infiltrating T cells after dendritic cell vaccination. Study findings and constraints: Higher TCR clonality did not directly relate to longer survival.

V lost 3 bases and J lost 6; bases outside the gene matches: 15. CDR3 length: 17 residues. Germline values: CDR1 GTSNPN, CDR2 SVGIG (reference sequence). With regard to this clone: The antigen is undetermined.

Repertoires were generated with immunoSEQ multiplex PCR, while TCRdb's copy carries only in-frame clones and drops some. The sample carries under 100,000 clones, 70% to 80% recorded once. The TCR was taken from a human donor with glioblastoma. The input for sequencing was blood, taken before dendritic cell vaccination. The rearrangement joins TRBV30 to TRBJ2-1, with TRBD1 identical over 9 bases. DNA of the CDR3: TGTGCCTGGAGCCAGAGAAGCTGGGACAGGGTGAGCAATGAGCAGTTCTTC. Translated: CAWSQRSWDRVSNEQFF. The variable domain in full, completed from reference TRBV30 and TRBJ2-1, reads SQTIHQWPATLVQPVGSPLSLECTVEGTSNPNLYWYRQAAGRGLQLLFYSVGIGQISSEVPQNLSASRPQDRQFILSSKKLLLSDSGFYLCAWSQRSWDRVSNEQFFGPGTRLTVL.